The rows below give T cell receptor beta chains drawn from one sample of a study of human T cells and chemical hapten exposure. TCRdb used MiXCR to reprocess the RACE reads, holding one entry per CDR3 protein. The table records 28,000 or so distinct CDR3 sequences, 6% to 7.5% of them present only once. Sequenced sample: whole blood. The receptors come from a human donor in good health. Some clones in this sample may be carry-over from other donors' samples. Each CDR3 is given with its conserved first and last residue. Each record gives: clone size, D gene, J gene, CDR3 length, V gene, CDR3 DNA, CDR3 protein. A D gene is named only where the DNA matches it firmly. Clone size is not always given. Where it is, it says once, few, many or a class for expanded clones.

>many|.|TRBJ2-7|15|TRBV6-1
TGTGCCAGCAGTGAGGTTATAGGGGTGGGGTACGAGCAGTACTTC
CASSEVIGVGYEQYF
>.|.|TRBJ2-2|16|TRBV12-3/TRBV12-4
TGTGCCAGCAGTGCGGACAGCCACGGTGCCACCGGGGAGCTGTTTTTT
CASSADSHGATGELFF
>many|TRBD1|TRBJ2-1|16|TRBV27
TGTGCCAGCACCACACTGGGGGCAGGGGGCTACAATGAGCAGTTCTTC
CASTTLGAGGYNEQFF
>many|.|TRBJ1-1|15|TRBV20-1
TGCAGTGCTAGAGCAGATCCTCCCGTGGAGACTGAAGCTTTCTTT
CSARADPPVETEAFF
>many|.|TRBJ1-3|14|TRBV4-1
TGCGCCAGCAGCCAAGGGACCCTTGGAAACACCATATATTTT
CASSQGTLGNTIYF
>few|.|TRBJ1-2|13|TRBV12-3/TRBV12-4
TGTGCCAGCAGTTTGTCTTGGGGCTATGGCGACACCTTC
CASSLSWGYGDTF
>few|.|TRBJ2-7|14|TRBV5-1
TGCGCCAGCAGCCTGATCGGTGTCTCCTACGAGCAGTACTTC
CASSLIGVSYEQYF
>.|TRBD1|TRBJ2-4|14|TRBV5-6
TGTGCCAGCAGCTCGACAGGGACCCAAAACATTCAGTACTTC
CASSSTGTQNIQYF
>many|.|TRBJ2-4|14|TRBV5-1
TGCGCCAGCAGCCCCGCGGCAGGGTCTAACATTCAGTACTTC
CASSPAAGSNIQYF
>many|.|TRBJ1-2|13|TRBV5-6
TGTGCCAGCAGCTTGGGTACAGCCTATGGCTACACCTTC
CASSLGTAYGYTF
>many|.|TRBJ1-5|18|TRBV7-8
TGTGCCAGCAGCTTATACGAAGTCCGACCCGGCGGCAATCAGCCCCAGCATTTT
CASSLYEVRPGGNQPQHF
>.|TRBD1|TRBJ1-2|15|TRBV30
TGTGCCTGTTACAGGGGGCGAACAGCTAACTATGGCGACACCTTC
CACYRGRTANYGDTF
>many|.|TRBJ1-1|12|TRBV29-1
TGCAGCGTCGCGTTGGCTAATTCTGAAGCTTTCTTT
CSVALANSEAFF
>many|TRBD1|TRBJ1-5|13|TRBV29-1
TGCAGCGTTGGGGGACAGTTTAATCAGCCCCAGCATTTT
CSVGGQFNQPQHF
>.|.|TRBJ1-5|14|TRBV9
TGTGCCAGCAGCGTAGATGGGGCCAATCAGCCCCAGCATTTT
CASSVDGANQPQHF
>many|TRBD2|TRBJ2-3|15|TRBV20-1
TGCAGTGCTAGAGATCTGTCTAGCGGGGGAGATACGCAGTATTTT
CSARDLSSGGDTQYF
>.|TRBD1|TRBJ1-5|16|TRBV18
TGTGCCAGCTCACCCCGGGGGGACAGGATCGGTCAGCCCCAGCATTTT
CASSPRGDRIGQPQHF
>.|TRBD1|TRBJ1-4|13|TRBV30
TGTGCCTGGGACAGGGACGCTAATGAAAAACTGTTTTTT
CAWDRDANEKLFF
>few|.|TRBJ2-1|14|TRBV29-1
TGCAGCGTTGCTTGGGGGGCTGTCGACAATGAGCAGTTCTTC
CSVAWGAVDNEQFF
>.|.|TRBJ1-6|12|TRBV7-2
TGTGCCAGCAGCTTATTAAATTCACCCCTCCACTTT
CASSLLNSPLHF
>many|TRBD2|TRBJ2-1|12|TRBV3-1
TGTGCCAGCAGCCAAAAGGGAGGGGAGCAGTTCTTC
CASSQKGGEQFF
>many|.|TRBJ2-1|12|TRBV7-9
TGTGCCAGCAGCTTAGATAAGGGCGAGCAGTTCTTC
CASSLDKGEQFF
>many|.|TRBJ2-2|12|TRBV7-2
TGTGCCAGCAGCTTAGTCGTCGGGGAGCTGTTTTTT
CASSLVVGELFF
>many|.|TRBJ1-2|12|TRBV29-1
TGCAGCGTCGACCGCGGACCCTATGGCTACACCTTC
CSVDRGPYGYTF
>few|.|TRBJ2-7|13|TRBV7-2
TGTGCCAGCAGCCTAGGACGGGGCTACGAGCAGTACTTC
CASSLGRGYEQYF
>.|TRBD1|TRBJ2-7|16|TRBV27
TGTGCCAGCAGTTTGGGCCCCCCCGGACAGGGGGCCTCTCAGTACTTC
CASSLGPPGQGASQYF
>.|TRBD2|TRBJ2-7|18|TRBV7-2
TGTGCCAGCAGCTCTCTAGCCTGGACTAGCGGGGGGCCCTACGAGCAGTACTTC
CASSSLAWTSGGPYEQYF
>.|.|TRBJ1-5|16|TRBV28
TGTGCCAGCAGTTTATCTTACGGGACTTGCAATCAGCCCCAGCATTTT
CASSLSYGTCNQPQHF
>many|.|TRBJ2-7|16|TRBV4-1
TGCGCCAGCAGCCAACGAGACGGGGGAGTTACCTACGAGCAGTACTTC
CASSQRDGGVTYEQYF
>few|.|TRBJ2-7|14|TRBV7-2
TGTGCCAGCAGCTCCCAGGCACGAGATTACGAGCAGTACTTC
CASSSQARDYEQYF
>many|.|TRBJ1-1|12|TRBV28
TGTGCCAGCAACCGGGGGACAACTGAAGCTTTCTTT
CASNRGTTEAFF
>many|.|TRBJ1-1|13|TRBV2
TGTGCCAGCGGGAAGCTGTGGAACACTGAAGCTTTCTTT
CASGKLWNTEAFF
>.|.|TRBJ2-1|18|TRBV5-1
TGCGCCAGCAGCCGGCCGGACGACAACTCCCTTCGACTTAATGAGCAGTTCTTC
CASSRPDDNSLRLNEQFF
>.|.|TRBJ1-6|14|TRBV9
TGTGCCAGCAGCCCGGAACAGGATAATTCACCCCTCCACTTT
CASSPEQDNSPLHF
>few|TRBD2|TRBJ2-1|17|TRBV4-3
TGCGCCAGCAGCCAAGGGATAGCAGCGGGGGAGCGCGATGAGCAGTTCTTC
CASSQGIAAGERDEQFF
>.|.|TRBJ1-2|13|TRBV20-1
TGCAGTGCATTCGGACAGCAATTCTATGGCTACACCTTC
CSAFGQQFYGYTF
>many|.|TRBJ1-5|15|TRBV28
TGTGCCAGCAGACCCTTCGGGGAGAGTTATCAGCCCCAGCATTTT
CASRPFGESYQPQHF
>medium-sized|.|TRBJ2-3|15|TRBV16
TGTGCCAGCAGCCAATCGAGGCTACCCATGGATACGCAGTATTTT
CASSQSRLPMDTQYF
>.|.|TRBJ1-1|12|TRBV5-6
TGTGCCAGCAGCCGTTCGAGTGCCGAAGCTTTCTTT
CASSRSSAEAFF
>.|TRBD1|TRBJ1-2|14|TRBV5-6
TGTGCCAGCAGCTTGTTGGGACAGGTGGATGGCTACACCTTC
CASSLLGQVDGYTF
>many|.|TRBJ1-6|17|TRBV20-1
TGCAGTGCTAGAGATGGTACTGGGCTGTCCTATAATTCACCCCTCCACTTT
CSARDGTGLSYNSPLHF
>many|.|TRBJ2-2|15|TRBV10-3
TGTGCCACAACCCAGGGAGTTAGAGACACCGGGGAGCTGTTTTTT
CATTQGVRDTGELFF
>.|.|TRBJ1-3|10|TRBV12-3/TRBV12-4
TGTGCCAGCTACGAAAACACCATATATTTT
CASYENTIYF
>few|.|TRBJ2-3|17|TRBV14
TGTGCCAGCAGCCAAGTTTCCCGTTCTCCTTCCGAGGATACGCAGTATTTT
CASSQVSRSPSEDTQYF
>many|.|TRBJ2-5|13|TRBV29-1
TGCAGCGTTGATCCCGGGAAGAGAGAGACCCAGTACTTC
CSVDPGKRETQYF
>many|.|TRBJ2-3|15|TRBV7-9
TGTGCCAGCAGCTCGTCGGACCGCCGCACAGATACGCAGTATTTT
CASSSSDRRTDTQYF
>.|TRBD1|TRBJ1-6|17|TRBV27
TGTGCCAGCAGTGACCGGACAGGGGGCTCCTATAATTCACCCCTCCACTTT
CASSDRTGGSYNSPLHF
>large|.|TRBJ2-6|14|TRBV30
TGTGCCTGGGGTGACAGCTCTGGGGCCAACGTCCTGACTTTC
CAWGDSSGANVLTF
>many|TRBD2|TRBJ2-7|16|TRBV20-1
TGCAGTGCTAGAGCAGCGGGAGGGCCTTACTCATACGAGCAGTACTTC
CSARAAGGPYSYEQYF
>.|.|TRBJ2-3|12|TRBV20-1
TGCAGTGCTAGATGCCGTGGGGATACGCAGTATTTT
CSARCRGDTQYF
>.|TRBD1|TRBJ1-2|14|TRBV7-2
TGTGCCAGCAGCTTAGGGGACAGGGATGGGGGCTACACCTTC
CASSLGDRDGGYTF
>many|.|TRBJ1-5|14|TRBV6-1
TGTGCCAGCAGTGAAATGGGGGGCGGTCAGCCCCAGCATTTT
CASSEMGGGQPQHF
>.|.|TRBJ1-2|12|TRBV29-1
TGCAGCGTTGCCAGGGGTGACTATGGCTACACCTTC
CSVARGDYGYTF
>few|TRBD1|TRBJ2-5|15|TRBV28
TGTGCCAGCAGGGCCGGGGACAGGTTCCAAGAGACCCAGTACTTC
CASRAGDRFQETQYF